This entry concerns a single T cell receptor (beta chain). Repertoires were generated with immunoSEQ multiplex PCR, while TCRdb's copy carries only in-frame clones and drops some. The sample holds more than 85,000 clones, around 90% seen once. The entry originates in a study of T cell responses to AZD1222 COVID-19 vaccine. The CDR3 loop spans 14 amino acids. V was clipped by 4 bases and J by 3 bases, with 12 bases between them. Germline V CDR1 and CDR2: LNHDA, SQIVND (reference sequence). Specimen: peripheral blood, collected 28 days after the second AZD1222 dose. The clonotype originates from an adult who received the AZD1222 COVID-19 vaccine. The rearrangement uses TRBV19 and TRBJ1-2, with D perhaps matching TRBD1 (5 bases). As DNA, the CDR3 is TGTGCCAGTAGTACTGCAGGGCTGTACTATGGCTACACCTTC. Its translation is CASSTAGLYYGYTF.